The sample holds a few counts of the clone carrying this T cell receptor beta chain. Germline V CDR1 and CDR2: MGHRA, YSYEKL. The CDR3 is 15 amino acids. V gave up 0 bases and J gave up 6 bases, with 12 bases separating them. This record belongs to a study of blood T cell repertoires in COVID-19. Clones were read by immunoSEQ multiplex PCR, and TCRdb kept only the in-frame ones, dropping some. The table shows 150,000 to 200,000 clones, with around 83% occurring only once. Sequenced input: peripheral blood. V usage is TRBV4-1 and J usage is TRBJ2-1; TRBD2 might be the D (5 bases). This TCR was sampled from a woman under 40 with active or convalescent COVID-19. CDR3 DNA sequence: TGCGCCAGCAGCCAAGAAGTGGGAGTTGTCAATGAGCAGTTCTTC. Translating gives CASSQEVGVVNEQFF.